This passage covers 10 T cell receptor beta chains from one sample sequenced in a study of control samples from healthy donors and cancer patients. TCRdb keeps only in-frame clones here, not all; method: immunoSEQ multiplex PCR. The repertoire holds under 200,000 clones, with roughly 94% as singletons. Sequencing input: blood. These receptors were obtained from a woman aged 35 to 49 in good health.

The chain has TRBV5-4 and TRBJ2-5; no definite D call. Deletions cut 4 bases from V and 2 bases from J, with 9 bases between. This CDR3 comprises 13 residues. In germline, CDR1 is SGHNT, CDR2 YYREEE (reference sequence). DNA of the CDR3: TGTGCCAGCAGCACGAACCTACAAGAGACCCAGTACTTC. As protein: CASSTNLQETQYF. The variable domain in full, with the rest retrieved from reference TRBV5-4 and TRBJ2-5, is ETGVTQSPTHLIKTRGQQVTLRCSSQSGHNTVSWYQQALGQGPQFIFQYYREEENGRGNFPPRFSGLQFPNYSSELNVNALELDDSALYLCASSTNLQETQYFGPGTRLLVL.

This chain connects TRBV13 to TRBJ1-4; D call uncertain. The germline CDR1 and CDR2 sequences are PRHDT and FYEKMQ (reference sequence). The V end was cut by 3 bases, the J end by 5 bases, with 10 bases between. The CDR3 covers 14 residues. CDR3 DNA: TGTGCCAGCAGCTTCCGGGCCGAGAATGAAAAACTGTTTTTT. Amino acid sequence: CASSFRAENEKLFF.

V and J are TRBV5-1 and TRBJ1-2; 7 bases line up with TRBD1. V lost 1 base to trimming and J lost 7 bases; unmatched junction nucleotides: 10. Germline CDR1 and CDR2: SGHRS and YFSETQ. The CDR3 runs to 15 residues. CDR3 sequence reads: CASSLRTGERGGYTF. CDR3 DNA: TGCGCCAGCAGCTTGAGGACAGGCGAACGGGGTGGCTACACCTTC.

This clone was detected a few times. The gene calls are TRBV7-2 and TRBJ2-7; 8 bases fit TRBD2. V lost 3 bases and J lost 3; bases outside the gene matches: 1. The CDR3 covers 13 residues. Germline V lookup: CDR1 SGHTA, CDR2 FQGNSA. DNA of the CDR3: TGTGCCAGCAGCTTCGGGAGGGGCTACGAGCAGTACTTC. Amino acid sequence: CASSFGRGYEQYF.

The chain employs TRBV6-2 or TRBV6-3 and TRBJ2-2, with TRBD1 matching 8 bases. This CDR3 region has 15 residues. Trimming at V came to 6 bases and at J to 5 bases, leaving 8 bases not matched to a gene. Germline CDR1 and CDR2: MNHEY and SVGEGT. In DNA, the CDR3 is TGTGCCAGCAGCCAGGACAGGGCTGGGACCGGGGAGCTGTTTTTT. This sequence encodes CASSQDRAGTGELFF.

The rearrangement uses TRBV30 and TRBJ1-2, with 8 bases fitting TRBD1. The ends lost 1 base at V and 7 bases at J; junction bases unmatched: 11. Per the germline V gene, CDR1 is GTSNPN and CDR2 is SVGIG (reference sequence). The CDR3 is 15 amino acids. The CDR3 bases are TGTGCCTGGAGTGGGCCCGACAGGGGTATTTTTGGCTACACCTTC. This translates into CAWSGPDRGIFGYTF.

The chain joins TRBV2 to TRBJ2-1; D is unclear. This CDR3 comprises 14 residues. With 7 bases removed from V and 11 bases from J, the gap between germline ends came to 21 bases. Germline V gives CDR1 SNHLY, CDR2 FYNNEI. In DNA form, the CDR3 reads TGTGCCAGCACCGTTGGCGGCTCCTCGGGTCAGCAGTTCTTC. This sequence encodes CASTVGGSSGQQFF.

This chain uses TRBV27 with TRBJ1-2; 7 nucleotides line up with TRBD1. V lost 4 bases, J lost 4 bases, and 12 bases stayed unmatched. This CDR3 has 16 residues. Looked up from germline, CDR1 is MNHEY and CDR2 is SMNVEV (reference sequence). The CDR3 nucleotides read TGTGCCAGCAGTTACGGACAGGAGAGTTTGGGCTATGGCTACACCTTC. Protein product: CASSYGQESLGYGYTF.

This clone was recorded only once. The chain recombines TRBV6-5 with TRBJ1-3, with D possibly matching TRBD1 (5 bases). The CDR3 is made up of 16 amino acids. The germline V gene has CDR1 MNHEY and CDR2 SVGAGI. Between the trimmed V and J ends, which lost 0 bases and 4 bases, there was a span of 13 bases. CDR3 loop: CASSYSYRSIGNTIYF. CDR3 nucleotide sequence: TGTGCCAGCAGTTACTCGTACAGGAGCATAGGAAACACCATATATTTT.

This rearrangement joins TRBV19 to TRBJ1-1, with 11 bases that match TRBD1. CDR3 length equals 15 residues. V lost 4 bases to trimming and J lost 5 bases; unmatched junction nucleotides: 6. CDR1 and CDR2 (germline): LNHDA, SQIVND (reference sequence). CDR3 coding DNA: TGTGCCAGTAGTAAGGGAGGACAGGGGGCGACTGAAGCTTTCTTT. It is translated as CASSKGGQGATEAFF.